These 25 T cell receptor beta chains were sequenced from one sample in a study of blood T cells in healthy people across ages. Primers used in a second PCR of about 7 to 12 cycles were a sample-barcoded 5' primer and a J-beta primer mix. TCRdb processed the 5' RACE reads anew with MiXCR; each CDR3 protein has one entry. The table includes some 1.5 million distinct CDR3 sequences, roughly 43% detected once. Specimen: blood. These receptors were taken from a woman aged 18 to 35 in good health.

The rearrangement links TRBV7-3 to TRBJ2-4, with TRBD2 matching 8 bases. Germline CDR1 is SGHTA and CDR2 is FQGTGA. V dropped 2 bases and J dropped 1; count of bases not matched to a gene: 4. The CDR3 spans 16 residues. As DNA, the CDR3 is TGTGCCAGCAGCTTATCGGGAGGGGCGGCCAAAAACATTCAGTACTTC. It translates to CASSLSGGAAKNIQYF.

This clonotype has only a few counts. The chain recombines TRBV12-3 or TRBV12-4 with TRBJ1-1; D is undetermined. V lost 2 bases to trimming and J lost 7 bases, with 11 bases between them. The CDR3 runs to 13 residues. The CDR3 DNA reads TGTGCCAGCAGTTTAAGTCTTTACTTTGAAGCTTTCTTT. It translates to CASSLSLYFEAFF.

This sequence joins TRBV6-5 and TRBJ2-1, with D unresolved. The V end lost 0 bases, the J end lost 1 base, and 10 bases lay between the germline ends. CDR1 is MNHEY, CDR2 SVGAGI, per germline. There are 16 residues in the CDR3. The chain's CDR3 is CASSYSRQASYNEQFF. CDR3 coding DNA: TGTGCCAGCAGTTACTCGAGGCAGGCTTCCTACAATGAGCAGTTCTTC.

This clonotype occurred a few times. This chain connects TRBV20-1 to TRBJ2-1, with 8 bases matching TRBD2. This CDR3 region has 17 residues. The germline V gene has CDR1 DFQATT and CDR2 SNEGSKA (reference sequence). The trim removed 8 bases at V and 0 bases at J, leaving 15 bases unmatched. The CDR3 loop reads CSLSVLAGPGSYNEQFF. In DNA, the CDR3 is TGCAGTCTAAGTGTGTTAGCGGGACCCGGCTCCTACAATGAGCAGTTCTTC.

The genes are TRBV20-1 and TRBJ1-2; D possibly corresponds to TRBD1 (6 bases). The V gene's germline CDR1 is DFQATT and CDR2 SNEGSKA (reference sequence). The CDR3 is made up of 14 amino acids. Trimming shortened V by 1 base and J by 4 bases, and 13 bases separated the two germline ends. The CDR3 DNA follows: TGCAGTGCTAGAGTAGGAACAGGGCTCTATGGCTACACCTTC. Translating it yields CSARVGTGLYGYTF.

The chain couples TRBV27 to TRBJ2-1; 10 nucleotides line up with TRBD2. The J call may be incorrect, as the DNA end agrees better with TRBJ2-7. CDR3 length equals 16 residues. Germline V CDR1 and CDR2: MNHEY, SMNVEV (reference sequence). CDR3 sequence reads: CASSFPSGGSYNEQYF. The CDR3 coding sequence is TGTGCCAGCAGTTTCCCTAGCGGGGGCTCCTACAATGAGCAGTACTTC.

The chain recombines TRBV4-1 with TRBJ1-4, with 9 bases matching TRBD1. CDR1 is MGHRA and CDR2 is YSYEKL in the germline V gene. The CDR3 contains 15 residues. V was pared by 4 bases and J by 8 bases, with 8 bases of the junction left unmatched. CDR3: CASSLAGQGQEKLFF. For the CDR3, the DNA is TGCGCCAGCAGCCTGGCGGGACAGGGTCAGGAAAAACTGTTTTTT.

The rearrangement uses TRBV12-3 or TRBV12-4 and TRBJ2-1; D gene uncertain. V lost 3 bases, J lost 5 bases, and 8 bases lay in between. The CDR3 spans 13 residues. The CDR3 loop reads CASSFQGNNEQFF. The CDR3 DNA is TGTGCCAGCAGTTTCCAAGGTAACAATGAGCAGTTCTTC.

This chain joins TRBV6-2 or TRBV6-3 and TRBJ2-2; D remains ambiguous. The CDR3 loop spans 15 amino acids. CDR1 is MNHEY, CDR2 SVGEGT, per germline. The V gene lost 0 bases and the J gene lost 5 bases, with 10 bases spanning the gap. Here the CDR3 reads CASSYSVGSTGELFF. The CDR3 DNA reads TGTGCCAGCAGTTACTCGGTGGGTTCGACCGGGGAGCTGTTTTTT.

This chain connects TRBV29-1 to TRBJ2-1, with a tentative D call TRBD2 (5 bases). The CDR3 length is 14 residues. CDR1 and CDR2 from the germline V gene are SQVTM and ANQGSEA. V lost 4 bases and J 13 bases, leaving 23 bases between the germline ends. CDR3 nucleotides: TGCAGCGTTGTGCGGACTCCCCTGCTCGAGACCCAGTTCTTC. It specifies CSVVRTPLLETQFF.

This clonotype was seen a single time. The V gene is TRBV10-2, the J gene TRBJ2-7, with TRBD1 matching over 7 bases. Looked up from germline, CDR1 is WSHSY and CDR2 is SAAADI. The CDR3 runs to 14 residues. Trimming took 7 bases from V and 4 from J; bases not matched to a gene: 10. The CDR3 here is CASTGTEGGYEQYF. The CDR3 nucleotides read TGCGCCAGCACCGGGACAGAAGGCGGGTACGAGCAGTACTTC.

This clonotype has only a few counts. The chain is built from TRBV7-2 and TRBJ1-4; 12 bases match TRBD1. V lost 6 bases and J lost 8; bases outside the gene matches: 7. The CDR3 sequence is 15 residues long. Germline V gene sequence: CDR1 SGHTA, CDR2 FQGNSA. The CDR3 sequence: CASSGDRGRWEKLFF. As DNA, the CDR3 is TGTGCCAGCAGTGGGGACAGGGGGCGGTGGGAAAAACTGTTTTTT.

The chain links TRBV11-2 to TRBJ2-1; 12 bases are a match to TRBD2. Germline V gene data show CDR1 as SGHAT and CDR2 as FQNNGV. The ends lost 5 bases at V and 3 bases at J; junction bases unmatched: 5. The CDR3 loop spans 16 amino acids. CDR3 amino acids: CASSPLAGGVYNEQFF. The CDR3 DNA follows: TGTGCCAGCAGCCCCCTAGCGGGGGGGGTCTACAATGAGCAGTTCTTC.

The chain carries TRBV5-1 and TRBJ2-3, with 8 bases that match TRBD2. With 2 bases clipped from V and 5 bases from J, the junction kept 10 bases outside the gene matches. The germline V gene encodes CDR1 SGHRS and CDR2 YFSETQ. The CDR3 is 16 amino acids. The CDR3: CASSFLPGGLKDTQYF. The CDR3 region has the DNA TGCGCCAGCAGCTTTCTACCGGGAGGGCTGAAAGATACGCAGTATTTT.

The rearrangement links TRBV29-1 to TRBJ1-2; D is perhaps TRBD1 (6 bases). Germline V gives CDR1 SQVTM, CDR2 ANQGSEA. Trimming stripped 1 base from V and 8 bases from J, with 11 bases between. The CDR3 loop spans 12 amino acids. CDR3 coding DNA: TGCAGCGTTGAAGCAGGGGCGGAGGGCTACACCTTC. Protein product: CSVEAGAEGYTF.

CDR3 bases: TGTGCCACCAGCAGAGATCGGCAGTTGAATGAGCAGTTCTTC. It translates to CATSRDRQLNEQFF. The chain employs TRBV15 and TRBJ2-1; unclear D gene. Trimming cost V 0 bases and J 7 bases, with 10 bases left between them. The CDR3 has 14 residues. Per germline, CDR1 LNHNV and CDR2 YYDKDF (reference sequence).

The chain combines TRBV15 with TRBJ1-4; D not certain. The germline CDR1 and CDR2 sequences are LNHNV and YYDKDF (reference sequence). V was pared by 3 bases and J by 7 bases, with 9 bases between. This CDR3 is built from 13 residues. CDR3 coding DNA: TGTGCCACCAGCAGGACAAGAGTTGAAAAACTGTTTTTT. Translated: CATSRTRVEKLFF.

This clonotype was seen a handful of times. The CDR3 here is CASIRDRGTNEKLFF. CDR3 coding DNA: TGTGCCAGCATCCGGGACAGGGGGACTAATGAAAAACTGTTTTTT. The chain joins TRBV6-1 to TRBJ1-4; 11 nucleotides agree with TRBD1. CDR3 size: 15 residues. The junction had 3 bases not matched to a gene; V was cut back by 7 bases and J by 2 bases. From germline, CDR1 is MNHNS and CDR2 SASEGT.

Here the CDR3 reads CASRTSSYNEQYF. CDR3 coding DNA: TGTGCCAGCAGGACTAGTTCTTACAATGAGCAGTACTTC. The chain joins TRBV7-2 to TRBJ2-5, with a tentative D call TRBD2 (6 bases). CDR3 size: 13 residues. V was shortened by 6 bases and J by 11 bases, with 19 bases between the two germline ends. Germline V CDR1 and CDR2: SGHTA, FQGNSA.

This clonotype showed up just a few times. This chain uses TRBV30 with TRBJ2-1, with 7 bases identical to TRBD1. The CDR3 loop spans 14 amino acids. Germline CDR1 reads GTSNPN; CDR2 reads SVGIG (reference sequence). The ends lost 4 bases at V and 4 bases at J; junction bases unmatched: 7. The CDR3 region has the DNA TGTGCCTGGAACTTACAGGGGAAGTACAATGAGCAGTTCTTC. Protein product: CAWNLQGKYNEQFF. The full variable domain, in which reference TRBV30 and TRBJ2-1 provide the parts outside the CDR3, is SQTIHQWPATLVQPVGSPLSLECTVEGTSNPNLYWYRQAAGRGLQLLFYSVGIGQISSEVPQNLSASRPQDRQFILSSKKLLLSDSGFYLCAWNLQGKYNEQFFGPGTRLTVL.

The chain joins TRBV7-9 to TRBJ2-7; D unresolved. The germline V gene encodes CDR1 SEHNR and CDR2 FQNEAQ (reference sequence). V was cut by 5 bases and J by 1 base, with 15 bases left in between. This CDR3 contains 15 residues. CDR3 nucleotide sequence: TGTGCCAGCAGCCCCGGGCCCTTAGGGTCCTACGAGCAGTACTTC. Protein: CASSPGPLGSYEQYF.

The chain is built from TRBV9 and TRBJ1-6; D is undetermined. CDR3 length: 16 amino acids. The germline V gene has CDR1 SGDLS and CDR2 YYNGEE. V lost 0 bases, J lost 0 bases, and 7 bases lay in between. CDR3 loop: CASSVGPSSYNSPLHF. DNA for the CDR3: TGTGCCAGCAGCGTAGGCCCGAGCTCCTATAATTCACCCCTCCACTTT.

This clonotype came up a few times. The V call is TRBV7-6, the J call TRBJ2-1; no reliable D call. Between the trimmed V and J ends, which lost 1 base and 0 bases, there was a span of 10 bases. The CDR3 has 16 amino acids. CDR1 and CDR2 (germline): SGHVS, FNYEAQ. CDR3 sequence reads: CASSLEARSSYNEQFF. CDR3 coding DNA: TGTGCCAGCAGCTTAGAGGCTCGGAGCTCCTACAATGAGCAGTTCTTC.

This clonotype was detected a few times. The rearrangement uses TRBV23-1 and TRBJ1-6; maybe TRBD1 (5 bases). TRBV23-1 is known as an ORF, though its function is uncertain. This CDR3 has 17 amino acids. V was cut by 0 bases and J by 0 bases, with 9 bases left in between. The CDR3 reads CASSQSGDYSYNSPLHF. CDR3 coding DNA: TGCGCCAGCAGTCAATCGGGGGACTACTCCTATAATTCACCCCTCCACTTT.

The chain employs TRBV24-1 and TRBJ1-2, with a possible D match to TRBD1 (5 bases). Trimming removed 4 bases from V and 4 bases from J, with 12 bases in between. Germline CDR1 KGHDR, CDR2 SFDVKD. CDR3 length equals 14 residues. CDR3 protein: CATSDLDIAYGYTF. CDR3 nucleotides: TGTGCCACCAGTGACCTGGACATCGCCTATGGCTACACCTTC.